The source of this T cell receptor (beta chain) is a study of control samples from healthy donors and cancer patients. CDR1 and CDR2 from the germline V gene are SGHDT and YYEEEE. Trimming removed 0 bases from V and 0 bases from J; junction bases left unmatched: 3. The CDR3 loop spans 16 amino acids. Some clones are missing from TCRdb's copy, which holds only in-frame ones; the method was immunoSEQ multiplex PCR. This sample carries about 98,000 clones, around 80% of them seen once, and the ten largest clones take 1.5% to 2.5%. The sample comprised blood. V usage is TRBV5-6 and J usage is TRBJ2-3; the match to TRBD2 covers 8 bases. The clonotype originates from a man aged 60 to 75 in good health. The CDR3: CASSLATSASTDTQYF. CDR3 nucleotide sequence: TGTGCCAGCAGCTTGGCGACTAGCGCCAGCACAGATACGCAGTATTTT.